These 16 T cell receptor beta chains were sequenced from one sample in a study of T cells in Graves' hyperthyroidism and ophthalmopathy. Template material for amplifying TCR beta CDR3 regions consisted of RNA transcripts. A set of HTBI primers served as the primers for a first-round RT-PCR of the TCR CDR3. TCRdb redid the calling of the multiplex PCR reads with MiXCR, one entry per CDR3 protein. The data hold fewer than 400,000 distinct CDR3 sequences, with 11% to 15% observed a single time. The sequenced sample consisted of blood. The receptor set was obtained from a man aged 50 to 59 with Graves' ophthalmopathy.

This clonotype was counted at least ten times. The V gene is TRBV12-5, the J gene TRBJ2-1, with 8 bases fitting TRBD2. The germline gives CDR1 LGHNT, CDR2 FRNRAP. The CDR3 length is 16 residues. With V trimmed by 0 bases and J by 6 bases, 7 bases remained unmatched. This CDR3 reads CASGLVGLAGANEQFF. The CDR3 bases are TGTGCTAGTGGTTTGGTAGGTCTAGCGGGCGCCAATGAGCAGTTCTTC.

This clonotype was seen at least ten times. The CDR3: CASSLRQGGYNEQFF. The CDR3 region has the DNA TGTGCCAGCAGCTTGAGGCAGGGCGGCTACAATGAGCAGTTCTTC. V and J are TRBV5-4 and TRBJ2-1; the D gene is possibly TRBD1 (5 bases). V was shortened by 1 base and J by 3 bases, with 11 bases between the two germline ends. Germline V CDR1 and CDR2: SGHNT, YYREEE (reference sequence). The CDR3 has 15 amino acids.

This clonotype was detected many times. The J gene is TRBJ2-7, the V gene TRBV12-3 or TRBV12-4; 13 bases agree with TRBD2. V shed 6 bases, J shed 7 bases, and the junction held 6 bases outside the gene matches. The length of the CDR3 is 14 residues. CDR3 DNA: TGTGCCAGCAGCATACTAGCGGGAGGGGAAGAGCAGTACTTC. It yields the protein CASSILAGGEEQYF.

This clonotype was counted ten times or more. V is TRBV18 and J is TRBJ2-7; TRBD1 aligns across 7 bases. CDR1 and CDR2 (germline): KGHSH, LQKENI. The CDR3 spans 14 residues. J gave up 2 bases and V 2 bases, and 3 bases lay outside the gene matches. The CDR3 bases are TGTGCCAGCTCACCAGACAGGGTCCCCTACGAGCAGTACTTC. Encoded protein: CASSPDRVPYEQYF.

This clonotype occurred a few times. The chain employs TRBV6-1 and TRBJ2-3; TRBD2 might be the D (5 bases). Trimming cost V 4 bases and J 7 bases, with 6 bases left between them. The CDR3 length is 11 residues. Germline CDR1 is MNHNS and CDR2 is SASEGT. The CDR3 reads CASSAGYTQYF. The CDR3 DNA is TGTGCCAGCAGTGCGGGATATACGCAGTATTTT.

This clonotype showed up many times. The chain couples TRBV2 to TRBJ2-7; 11 bases fit TRBD2. V trimming: 4 bases; J trimming: 3 bases; junction bases outside the gene matches: 5. The germline CDR1 and CDR2 sequences are SNHLY and FYNNEI. The CDR3 has 15 amino acids. DNA for the CDR3: TGTGCCAGCAGTGGACTAGCGGGACATGACTACGAGCAGTACTTC. This sequence encodes CASSGLAGHDYEQYF.

This rearrangement joins TRBV28 to TRBJ2-6; D call uncertain. CDR1 is MDHEN and CDR2 is SYDVKM in the germline V gene. The CDR3 runs 15 residues. V lost 6 bases and J 4 bases, leaving 13 bases between the germline ends. CDR3 in DNA: TGTGCCAGCAGCTCTCTGGGGTTAGGGGCCAACGTCCTGACTTTC. It specifies CASSSLGLGANVLTF. The complete variable domain, with remaining parts taken from reference TRBV28 and TRBJ2-6, reads DVKVTQSSRYLVKRTGEKVFLECVQDMDHENMFWYRQDPGLGLRLIYFSYDVKMKEKGDIPEGYSVSREKKERFSLILESASTNQTSMYLCASSSLGLGANVLTFGAGSRLTVL.

At least ten counts were recorded for this clonotype. V usage is TRBV30 and J usage is TRBJ1-6, with a possible D match to TRBD1 (6 bases). Germline CDR1 is GTSNPN and CDR2 is SVGIG (reference sequence). Trimming stripped 1 base from V and 10 bases from J, with 14 bases between. The CDR3 loop spans 14 amino acids. The DNA of the CDR3 is TGTGCCTGGAGTGAGGGGGTAGGAGGATCACCCCTCCACTTT. Its translation: CAWSEGVGGSPLHF.

As to this clonotype: A single base separates this from a much larger clone, so it may be a read error. The CDR3 bases are TGTGCCAGCAGTTACCCTGCTAGGGACAGGGTATCTGGCTACACCTTC. As protein: CASSYPARDRVSGYTF. The gene calls are TRBV12-3 or TRBV12-4 and TRBJ1-2, with 9 bases aligning to TRBD1. V trimming: 4 bases; J trimming: 7 bases; junction bases outside the gene matches: 13. The CDR3 length is 16 residues.

This clonotype was counted at least ten times. DNA of the CDR3: TGCGCCAGCAGCTTGGTGGGAGGTCCTGGAGATACGCAGTATTTT. This gives the protein CASSLVGGPGDTQYF. This chain links TRBV5-1 with TRBJ2-3, with D maybe TRBD2 (6 bases). The CDR3 loop spans 15 amino acids. Trimming left V 0 bases short and J 5 bases short, with 13 bases between. Germline lookup yields CDR1 SGHRS and CDR2 YFSETQ. Together with reference TRBV5-1 and TRBJ2-3, the CDR3 gives the full variable domain: KAGVTQTPRYLIKTRGQQVTLSCSPISGHRSVSWYQQTPGQGLQFLFEYFSETQRNKGNFPGRFSGRQFSNSRSEMNVSTLELGDSALYLCASSLVGGPGDTQYFGPGTRLTVL.

This clonotype was seen many times. CDR3 loop: CASSDTGTTYEQYF. The DNA of the CDR3 is TGTGCCAGCAGCGATACCGGGACGACCTACGAGCAGTACTTC. V is TRBV9 and J is TRBJ2-7; possibly TRBD1 or TRBD2 for D (5 bases each). Germline loops: CDR1 SGDLS, CDR2 YYNGEE. This CDR3 has 14 amino acids. The ends were cut back, 3 bases at V and 2 bases at J, with 12 bases in the middle.

In this sample, this clonotype turned up many times. The chain couples TRBV7-9 to TRBJ1-1; D gene ambiguous. CDR1 and CDR2 from the germline V gene are SEHNR and FQNEAQ (reference sequence). The germline V and J ends were trimmed by 7 bases and 6 bases, with 15 bases remaining between them. The CDR3 consists of 13 residues. This chain's CDR3 is CASNTEKGAEAFF. As DNA, the CDR3 is TGTGCCAGCAATACAGAAAAAGGCGCTGAAGCTTTCTTT. Variable domain in full (rest from reference TRBV7-9 and TRBJ1-1): DTGVSQNPRHKITKRGQNVTFRCDPISEHNRLYWYRQTLGQGPEFLTYFQNEAQLEKSRLLSDRFSAERPKGSFSTLEIQRTEQGDSAMYLCASNTEKGAEAFFGQGTRLTVV.

This clonotype has a count of ten or more. This CDR3 reads CASRTGTAKETQYF. The CDR3 DNA follows: TGCGCCAGCAGAACCGGGACCGCCAAAGAGACCCAGTACTTC. The chain joins TRBV5-1 to TRBJ2-5, with D possibly called TRBD1 or TRBD2 (5 bases each). The germline V and J ends were trimmed by 5 bases and 3 bases, with 14 bases remaining between them. Germline CDR1 SGHRS, CDR2 YFSETQ. CDR3 length: 14 amino acids. The variable domain in full, completed from reference TRBV5-1 and TRBJ2-5, reads KAGVTQTPRYLIKTRGQQVTLSCSPISGHRSVSWYQQTPGQGLQFLFEYFSETQRNKGNFPGRFSGRQFSNSRSEMNVSTLELGDSALYLCASRTGTAKETQYFGPGTRLLVL.

On this clonotype itself: A read error may be the cause here, since a much bigger clone is one base away. This chain joins TRBV9 and TRBJ2-1; 8 positions match TRBD2. Looked up from germline, CDR1 is SGDLS and CDR2 is YYNGEE. This CDR3 is 15 amino acids long. The CDR3 DNA follows: TGTGTCAGCAGCGTAGATGGCGGGAGGAACAATGAGCAGTTCTTC. It translates to CVSSVDGGRNNEQFF. Variable domain in full (rest from reference TRBV9 and TRBJ2-1): DSGVTQTPKHLITATGQRVTLRCSPRSGDLSVYWYQQSLDQGLQFLIQYYNGEERAKGNILERFSAQQFPDLHSELNLSSLELGDSALYFCVSSVDGGRNNEQFFGPGTRLTVL.

Turning to this clonotype: Its ends do not fully match the called genes, so a read error is possible. The genes are TRBV7-9 and TRBJ2-1; maybe TRBD1 (7 bases). The germline gives CDR1 SEHNR, CDR2 FQNEAQ (reference sequence). This CDR3 is built from 16 residues. CDR3 amino acids: CASSPPGGYSYDEQFF. CDR3 DNA sequence: TGTGCCAGCAGCCCCCCAGGGGGGTACTCCTACGATGAGCAGTTCTTC.

There are a few counts of this clonotype. V is TRBV15 and J is TRBJ2-1; TRBD2 is a possible D gene (6 bases). This CDR3 comprises 16 residues. Germline values: CDR1 LNHNV, CDR2 YYDKDF (reference sequence). V lost 5 bases, J lost 1 base, and 15 bases lay in between. The CDR3 reads CATSPSPGLSYNEQFF. The CDR3 coding sequence is TGTGCCACCAGCCCCAGCCCAGGACTATCCTACAATGAGCAGTTCTTC.